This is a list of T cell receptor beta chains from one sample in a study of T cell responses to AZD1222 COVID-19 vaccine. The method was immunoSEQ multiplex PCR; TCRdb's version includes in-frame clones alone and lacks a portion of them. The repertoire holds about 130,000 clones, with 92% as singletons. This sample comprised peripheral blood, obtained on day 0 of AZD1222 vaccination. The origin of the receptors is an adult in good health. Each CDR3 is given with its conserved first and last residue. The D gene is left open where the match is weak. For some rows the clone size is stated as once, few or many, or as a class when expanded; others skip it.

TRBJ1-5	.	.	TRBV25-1	CASSSGTPNQPQHF	TGTGCCAGCAGTTCCGGGACACCAAATCAGCCCCAGCATTTT
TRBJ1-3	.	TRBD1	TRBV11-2	CASSSLVQGPGNTIYF	TGTGCCAGCAGCTCCCTCGTACAGGGGCCGGGAAACACCATATATTTT
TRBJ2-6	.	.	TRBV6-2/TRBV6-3	CASSLDGISGANVLTF	TGTGCCAGCAGTCTAGACGGGATCTCTGGGGCCAACGTCCTGACTTTC
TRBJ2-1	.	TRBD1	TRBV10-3	CAISDGQGVSEQFF	TGTGCCATCAGTGATGGACAGGGGGTGAGTGAGCAGTTCTTC
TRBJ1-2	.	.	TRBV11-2	CASSLGWNYGYTF	TGTGCCAGCAGCTTGGGCTGGAACTATGGCTACACCTTC
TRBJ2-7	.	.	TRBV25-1	CASSQGEQYF	TGTGCCAGCAGTCAGGGTGAGCAGTACTTC
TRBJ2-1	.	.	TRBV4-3	CASSRQGNSYNEQFF	TGCGCCAGCAGTCGTCAGGGGAACTCCTACAATGAGCAGTTCTTC
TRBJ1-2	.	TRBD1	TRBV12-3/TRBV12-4	CASRATGEGYTF	TGTGCCAGCAGGGCAACAGGGGAGGGCTACACCTTC
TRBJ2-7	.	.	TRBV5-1	CASSLGALSTYEQYF	TGCGCCAGCAGCTTGGGGGCCCTTAGTACCTACGAGCAGTACTTC
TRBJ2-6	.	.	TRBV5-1	CASSFSGSGANVLTF	TGCGCCAGCAGCTTTTCGGGCTCTGGGGCCAACGTCCTGACTTTC
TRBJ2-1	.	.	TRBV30	CAWGHFGGGVSYNEQFF	TGTGCCTGGGGGCACTTCGGCGGAGGCGTCTCCTACAATGAGCAGTTCTTC
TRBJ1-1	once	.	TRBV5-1	CASSLDSGTTEAFF	TGCGCCAGCAGCTTGGATTCAGGGACCACTGAAGCTTTCTTT
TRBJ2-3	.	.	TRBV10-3	CAIEGLEDTQYF	TGTGCCATCGAGGGCTTGGAGGATACGCAGTATTTT
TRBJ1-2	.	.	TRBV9	CASSATPDSSYGYTF	TGTGCCAGCAGCGCGACCCCGGACAGTAGCTATGGCTACACCTTC
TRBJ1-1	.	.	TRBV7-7	CASSPVGQTWAFF	TGTGCTAGCAGCCCGGTGGGGCAGACGTGGGCTTTCTTT
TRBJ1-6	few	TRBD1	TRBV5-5	CASSRDSFRNSPLHF	TGTGCCAGCAGCCGGGACAGCTTCCGAAATTCACCCCTCCACTTT